The 15 T cell receptor beta chains presented below share a single source sample, sequenced in a study of T cell changes during pregnancy in multiple sclerosis. Measured with immunoSEQ multiplex PCR; TCRdb has only the in-frame clones, and not every one. This table has some 70,000 clones, roughly 89% appearing once. The material was peripheral blood, obtained in the second trimester of pregnancy. Receptors were obtained from a female donor with multiple sclerosis, enrolled in a pregnancy study.

This clone has more than one count but fewer than ten. V and J are TRBV11-2 and TRBJ1-1; D remains ambiguous. Looked up from germline, CDR1 is SGHAT and CDR2 is FQNNGV. V was cut by 5 bases and J by 1 base, with 8 bases left in between. This CDR3 has 13 residues. The CDR3 here is CASSVERNTEAFF. The CDR3 region has the DNA TGTGCCAGCAGCGTGGAGAGGAACACTGAAGCTTTCTTT.

The V gene is TRBV6-4, the J gene TRBJ1-4, with TRBD1 identical over 8 bases. Losses at the gene ends were 6 bases for V and 4 bases for J; bases not matched to a gene: 7. CDR1 and CDR2 from the germline V gene are MRHNA and SNTAGT. The CDR3 runs 15 residues. The CDR3 protein is CASRGGQGLNEKLFF. CDR3 bases: TGTGCCAGCAGAGGCGGACAGGGACTTAATGAAAAACTGTTTTTT.

V usage is TRBV11-2 and J usage is TRBJ1-2, with D hard to call. The germline CDR1 and CDR2 sequences are SGHAT and FQNNGV. CDR3 length: 15 residues. The ends were cut back, 1 base at V and 0 bases at J, with 9 bases in the middle. The CDR3 loop reads CASSLGRVANYGYTF. The CDR3 region has the DNA TGTGCCAGCAGCTTAGGGCGGGTGGCTAACTATGGCTACACCTTC.

The chain links TRBV7-2 to TRBJ1-5; D gene ambiguous. This CDR3 is 14 amino acids long. Germline values: CDR1 SGHTA, CDR2 FQGNSA. V lost 3 bases and J lost 2, with 8 bases in between. The CDR3 nucleotides are TGTGCCAGCAGCTTCGGGTATCGCAATCAGCCCCAGCATTTT. It yields the protein CASSFGYRNQPQHF.

This clone was detected once. The J gene is TRBJ1-1, the V gene TRBV27, with 8 bases fitting TRBD1. Germline-derived CDR1 and CDR2 are MNHEY and SMNVEV (reference sequence). The length of the CDR3 is 14 residues. V lost 3 bases, J lost 5 bases, and 5 bases stayed unmatched. The CDR3 nucleotides read TGTGCCAGCAGTTTCAGGGGGCTGGGGACTGAAGCTTTCTTT. It is translated as CASSFRGLGTEAFF.

The V gene is TRBV7-8, the J gene TRBJ1-4; 9 bases are shared with TRBD1. Germline CDR1 is SGHVS and CDR2 is FQNEAQ. With 5 bases clipped from V and 8 bases from J, the junction kept 9 bases outside the gene matches. This CDR3 has 15 amino acids. This CDR3 reads CASSPDRGAREKLFF. The CDR3 DNA reads as TGTGCCAGCAGCCCCGACAGGGGGGCGCGGGAAAAACTGTTTTTT.

The chain links TRBV6-6 to TRBJ2-5; perhaps TRBD1 as D (7 bases). The CDR3 loop spans 14 amino acids. Germline values: CDR1 MNHNY, CDR2 SVGAGI (reference sequence). The germline V and J ends were trimmed by 6 bases and 4 bases, with 15 bases remaining between them. The CDR3 DNA reads as TGTGCCAGCAGGGCTGGCGGGGACAGAGAGACCCAGTACTTC. Its translation is CASRAGGDRETQYF.

The chain has TRBV27 and TRBJ2-1; TRBD1 agrees at 7 bases. J gave up 1 base and V 5 bases, and 8 bases lay outside the gene matches. Looked up from germline, CDR1 is MNHEY and CDR2 is SMNVEV (reference sequence). CDR3 length: 16 amino acids. CDR3 residues: CASSPWDRLSYNEQFF. In DNA, the CDR3 is TGTGCCAGCAGTCCTTGGGACAGACTATCCTACAATGAGCAGTTCTTC.

The chain is built from TRBV7-2 and TRBJ2-1; 12 bases are a match to TRBD2. Germline loops: CDR1 SGHTA, CDR2 FQGNSA. The CDR3 is 17 residues long. J was trimmed by 10 bases and V by 4 bases; bases with no gene match: 14. DNA of the CDR3: TGTGCCAGCAGCTCCCTAGGTGGGCTAGCGGGGGGGCAGGAGCAGTTCTTC. Amino acids: CASSSLGGLAGGQEQFF.

This clone has only one observation. The genes are TRBV27 and TRBJ2-1; TRBD2 agrees at 13 bases. The CDR3 is made up of 11 amino acids. Germline lookup yields CDR1 MNHEY and CDR2 SMNVEV (reference sequence). CDR3 nucleotide sequence: TGTACTAGCGGGGGGGCGGTTGAGCAGTTCTTC. Amino acids: CTSGGAVEQFF.

This clone was recorded only once. The chain joins TRBV6-1 to TRBJ1-1; the match to TRBD1 covers 11 bases. This CDR3 is 15 amino acids long. Losses at the gene ends were 2 bases for V and 5 bases for J; bases not matched to a gene: 4. Germline V CDR1 and CDR2: MNHNS, SASEGT. The CDR3 DNA follows: TGTGCCAGCAGTGAAAGGGACAGGGGGTGGACTGAAGCTTTCTTT. It translates to CASSERDRGWTEAFF.

The J gene is TRBJ1-1, the V gene TRBV30; D call uncertain. The germline gives CDR1 GTSNPN, CDR2 SVGIG (reference sequence). The CDR3 spans 13 residues. The V end was cut by 1 base, the J end by 0 bases, with 6 bases between. The DNA for the CDR3 is TGTGCCTGGAGTGACAGCATGAACACTGAAGCTTTCTTT. As protein: CAWSDSMNTEAFF.

This clone was seen a single time. The J gene is TRBJ1-2, the V gene TRBV9, with 9 bases fitting TRBD1. Germline loops: CDR1 SGDLS, CDR2 YYNGEE. There are 16 residues in the CDR3. The V gene end was trimmed by 0 bases and the J gene end by 7 bases; junction bases not matched to a gene: 10. Here the CDR3 DNA reads TGTGCCAGCAGCGTAGCTGAGGGACAGGGTATGTTTGGCTACACCTTC. It yields the protein CASSVAEGQGMFGYTF.

This chain uses TRBV4-3 with TRBJ1-5, with unresolved D. The germline V and J ends were trimmed by 0 bases and 7 bases, with 7 bases remaining between them. The CDR3 runs to 13 residues. In germline, CDR1 is LGHNA, CDR2 YSLEER. Here the CDR3 reads CASSQEGGQPQHF. The CDR3 bases are TGCGCCAGCAGCCAAGAGGGAGGACAGCCCCAGCATTTT.

This chain uses TRBV6-4 with TRBJ1-2, with no clear D. Trimming left V 0 bases short and J 7 bases short, with 12 bases between. Germline V CDR1 and CDR2: MRHNA, SNTAGT. CDR3 size: 14 residues. The CDR3 nucleotides read TGTGCCAGCAGTGACTCGGTTGTGGGCCGTGGCTACACCTTC. This encodes CASSDSVVGRGYTF.